This TCR beta chain was identified in a study of vaccination and CD4 T cells after COVID-19. The wider study: The convalescents, six males and four females, included two who were Hispanic.

V lost 6 bases, J lost 0 bases, and 12 bases lay in between. Germline V gene data show CDR1 as DFQATT and CDR2 as SNEGSKA (reference sequence). The CDR3 loop spans 13 amino acids. In regard to this clonotype: The antigen remains undetermined.

The treatment: 10-day PBMC culture with coronavirus spike peptide pools or control peptides (ViraFEST assay). Sequencing of cultured CD4+ T cell DNA used the Oncomine TCR Beta short-read assay. One entry per CDR3 protein results from TCRdb running MiXCR on the PCR reads. The sample includes 16,000 or so distinct CDR3 sequences, around 53% of them seen just once. The chain couples TRBV20-1 to TRBJ2-7; the D call may be TRBD1 or TRBD2 (6 bases each). The receptor comes from a human donor who had recovered from COVID-19. The sequencing used CD4+ T cells from blood, cultured in vitro, collected before SARS-CoV-2 vaccination. CDR3 amino acids: CSALRGHSYEQYF. CDR3 DNA: TGCAGTGCACTACGGGGGCACTCCTACGAGCAGTACTTC.